Sequencing of this T cell receptor beta chain was carried out in a study of cytomegalovirus exposure and HLA in healthy donors. This clone was counted only a few times. Its antigen is not known. PCR involved 60 Vbeta and 13 Jbeta primers. Libraries were prepared by immunoSEQ multiplex PCR; TCRdb keeps only in-frame clonotypes and omits some of them. In the table there are some 140,000 clones, over 65% of which are singletons. Broader study findings: Exclusion as indistinguishable affected some V segments, including TRBV6-2 and TRBV6-3. As immune exposure information, only CMV serostatus was available.

The CDR3 has 14 residues. The V and J ends lost 4 bases and 9 bases respectively, with 17 bases between them. CDR1 and CDR2 (germline): SGHRS, YFSETQ. The chain has TRBV5-1 and TRBJ2-1; a weak D match, TRBD2 (6 bases). Sequencing input: PBMCs. This receptor was obtained from a female donor in good health and CMV-seropositive. The CDR3 is CASSPGGPLGEQFF. The CDR3 coding sequence is TGCGCCAGCAGCCCCGGAGGGCCTCTGGGTGAGCAGTTCTTC.